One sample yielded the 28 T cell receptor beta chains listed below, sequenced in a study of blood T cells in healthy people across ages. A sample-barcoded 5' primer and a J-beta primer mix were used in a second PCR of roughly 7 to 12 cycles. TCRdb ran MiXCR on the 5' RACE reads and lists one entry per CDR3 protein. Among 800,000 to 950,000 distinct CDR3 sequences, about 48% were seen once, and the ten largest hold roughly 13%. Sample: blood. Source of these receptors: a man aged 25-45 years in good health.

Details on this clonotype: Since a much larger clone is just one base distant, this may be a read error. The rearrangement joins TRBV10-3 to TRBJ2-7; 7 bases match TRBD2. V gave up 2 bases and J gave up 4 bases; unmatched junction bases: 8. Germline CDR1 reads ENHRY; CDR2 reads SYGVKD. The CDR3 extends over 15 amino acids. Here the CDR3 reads CAISEAGVRAYEQYF. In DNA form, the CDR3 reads TGTGCCATCAGTGAGGCGGGGGTGAGAGCGTACGAGCAGTACTTC.

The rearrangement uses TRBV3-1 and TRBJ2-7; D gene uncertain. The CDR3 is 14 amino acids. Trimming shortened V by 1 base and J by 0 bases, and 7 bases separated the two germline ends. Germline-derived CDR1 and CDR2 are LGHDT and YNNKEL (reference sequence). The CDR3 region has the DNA TGTGCCAGCAGCCAAGCGATGTCCTCCTACGAGCAGTACTTC. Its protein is CASSQAMSSYEQYF.

CDR3 bases: TGCAGTGCTATGGAGCGGGGGGTCTACGAGCAGTACTTC. Translation gives CSAMERGVYEQYF. The rearrangement links TRBV20-1 to TRBJ2-5, with 9 bases lining up with TRBD2. The J call could be wrong; TRBJ2-7 is a better fit for the DNA end. This CDR3 is 13 amino acids long. Germline CDR1 is DFQATT and CDR2 is SNEGSKA (reference sequence).

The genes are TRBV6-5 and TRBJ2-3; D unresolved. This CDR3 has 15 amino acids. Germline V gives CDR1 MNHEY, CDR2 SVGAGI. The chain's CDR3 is CASSGGVSETDTQYF. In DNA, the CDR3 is TGTGCATCCTCCGGTGGGGTCAGTGAGACAGATACGCAGTATTTT.

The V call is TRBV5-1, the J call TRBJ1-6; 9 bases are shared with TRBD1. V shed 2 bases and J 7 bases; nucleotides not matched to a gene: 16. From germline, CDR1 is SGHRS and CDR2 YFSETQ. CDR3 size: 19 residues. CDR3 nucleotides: TGCGCCAGCAGCTTAATTTTTAGCAACCGGGACAGGGAAAATTCACCCCTCCACTTT. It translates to CASSLIFSNRDRENSPLHF.

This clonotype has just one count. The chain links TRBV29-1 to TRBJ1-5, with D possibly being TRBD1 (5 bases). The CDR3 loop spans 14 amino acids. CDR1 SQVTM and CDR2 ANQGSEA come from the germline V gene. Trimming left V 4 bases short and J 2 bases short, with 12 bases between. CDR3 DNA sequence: TGCAGCGTTGCATCCGGGACGGGCAATCAGCCCCAGCATTTT. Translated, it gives CSVASGTGNQPQHF.

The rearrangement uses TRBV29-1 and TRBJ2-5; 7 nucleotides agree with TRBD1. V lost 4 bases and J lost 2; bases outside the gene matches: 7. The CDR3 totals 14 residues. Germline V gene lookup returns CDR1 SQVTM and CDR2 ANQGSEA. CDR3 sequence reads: CSVVPPGQQETQYF. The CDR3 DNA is TGCAGCGTTGTACCCCCGGGACAGCAAGAGACCCAGTACTTC.

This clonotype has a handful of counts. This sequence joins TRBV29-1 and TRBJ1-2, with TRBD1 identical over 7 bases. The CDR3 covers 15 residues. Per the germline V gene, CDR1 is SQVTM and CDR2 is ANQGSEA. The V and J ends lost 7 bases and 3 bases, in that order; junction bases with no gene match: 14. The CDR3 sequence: CSAEGDSISDYGYTF. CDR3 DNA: TGCAGCGCCGAGGGGGACAGCATTTCGGACTATGGCTACACCTTC.

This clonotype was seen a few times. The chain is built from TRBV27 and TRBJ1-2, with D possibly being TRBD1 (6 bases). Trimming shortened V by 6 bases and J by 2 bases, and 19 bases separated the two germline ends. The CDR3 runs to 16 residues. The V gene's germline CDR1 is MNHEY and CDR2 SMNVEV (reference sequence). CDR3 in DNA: TGTGCCAGCAGCCCGGCGGCAGGGGAGTTCAACTATGGCTACACCTTC. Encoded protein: CASSPAAGEFNYGYTF.

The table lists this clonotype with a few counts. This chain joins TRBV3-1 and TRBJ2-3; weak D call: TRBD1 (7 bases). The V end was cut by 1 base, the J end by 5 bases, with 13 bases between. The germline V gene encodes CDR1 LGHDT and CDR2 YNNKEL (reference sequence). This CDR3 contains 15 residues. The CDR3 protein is CASSQVGQGGDTQYF. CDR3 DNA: TGTGCCAGCAGCCAAGTGGGGCAGGGGGGAGATACGCAGTATTTT.

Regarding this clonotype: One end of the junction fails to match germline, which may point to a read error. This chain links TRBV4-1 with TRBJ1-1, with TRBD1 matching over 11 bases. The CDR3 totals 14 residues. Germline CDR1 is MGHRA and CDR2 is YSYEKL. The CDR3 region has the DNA TGCACCAGCAGCCGGGACAGGGGGGGAACTGAAGCTTTCTTT. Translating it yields CTSSRDRGGTEAFF.

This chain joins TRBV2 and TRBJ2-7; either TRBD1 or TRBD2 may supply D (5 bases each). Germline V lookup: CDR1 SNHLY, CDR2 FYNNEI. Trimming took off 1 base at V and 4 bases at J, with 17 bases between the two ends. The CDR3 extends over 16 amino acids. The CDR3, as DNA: TGTGCCAGCAGTGAAGGAGCCGGAGGCAGGGCTTACGAGCAGTACTTC. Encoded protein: CASSEGAGGRAYEQYF.

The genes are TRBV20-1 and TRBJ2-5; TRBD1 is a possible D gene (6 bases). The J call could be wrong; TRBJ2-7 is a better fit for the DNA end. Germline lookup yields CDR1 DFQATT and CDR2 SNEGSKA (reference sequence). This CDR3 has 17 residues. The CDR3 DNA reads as TGCAGTGCTAGAGATTTTTCCGGGCAGACAGGTCCTTACGAGCAGTACTTC. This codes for CSARDFSGQTGPYEQYF.

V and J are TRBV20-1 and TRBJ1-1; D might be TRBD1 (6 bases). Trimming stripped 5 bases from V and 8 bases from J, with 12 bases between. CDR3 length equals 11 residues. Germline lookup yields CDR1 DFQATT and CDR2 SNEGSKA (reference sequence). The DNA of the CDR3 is TGCAGTGCTGGGGGGGCCACGGAAGCTTTCTTT. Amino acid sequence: CSAGGATEAFF.

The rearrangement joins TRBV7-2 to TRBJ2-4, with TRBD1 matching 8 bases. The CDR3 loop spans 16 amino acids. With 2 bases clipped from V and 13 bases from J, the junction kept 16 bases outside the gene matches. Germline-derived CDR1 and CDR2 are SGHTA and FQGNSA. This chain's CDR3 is CASSLIGQGPYNEQYF. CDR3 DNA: TGTGCCAGCAGCTTAATCGGACAGGGACCCTACAATGAGCAGTACTTC.

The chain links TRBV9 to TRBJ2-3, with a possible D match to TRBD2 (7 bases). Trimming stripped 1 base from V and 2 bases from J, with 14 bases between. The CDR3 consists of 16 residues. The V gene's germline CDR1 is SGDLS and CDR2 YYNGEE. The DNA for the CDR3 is TGTGCCAGCAGCGTATCTCCGGGGGGCTACACAGATACGCAGTATTTT. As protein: CASSVSPGGYTDTQYF.

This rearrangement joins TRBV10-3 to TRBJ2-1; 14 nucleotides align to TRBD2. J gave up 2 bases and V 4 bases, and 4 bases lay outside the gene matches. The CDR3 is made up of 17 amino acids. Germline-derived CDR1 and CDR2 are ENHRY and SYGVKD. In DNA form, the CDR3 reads TGTGCCATCAGTGTCGGGACTAGCGGGGGTCCCTACAATGAGCAGTTCTTC. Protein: CAISVGTSGGPYNEQFF.

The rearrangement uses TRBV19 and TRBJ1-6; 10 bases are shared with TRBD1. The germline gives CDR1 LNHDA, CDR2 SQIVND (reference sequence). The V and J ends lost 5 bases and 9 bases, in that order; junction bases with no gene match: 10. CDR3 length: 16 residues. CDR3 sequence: CASSLTGTGVGSPLHF. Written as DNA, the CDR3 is TGTGCCAGTAGTCTGACCGGGACAGGGGTAGGTTCACCCCTCCACTTT.

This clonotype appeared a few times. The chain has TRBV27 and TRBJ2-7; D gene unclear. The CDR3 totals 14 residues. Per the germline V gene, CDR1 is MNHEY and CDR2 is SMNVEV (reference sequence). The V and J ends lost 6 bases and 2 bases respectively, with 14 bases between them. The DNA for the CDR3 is TGTGCCAGCAGCCGGACGTATGATCCCTACGAGCAGTACTTC. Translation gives CASSRTYDPYEQYF.

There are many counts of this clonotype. CDR3 sequence (DNA): TGTGCCAGCAGTGACCCAGGACGGCTTGAAGCTTTCTTT. Amino acids: CASSDPGRLEAFF. The chain couples TRBV25-1 to TRBJ1-1; D is unresolved. This CDR3 comprises 13 residues. V gave up 3 bases and J gave up 7 bases, with 12 bases separating them. Germline values: CDR1 MGHDK, CDR2 SYGVNS.

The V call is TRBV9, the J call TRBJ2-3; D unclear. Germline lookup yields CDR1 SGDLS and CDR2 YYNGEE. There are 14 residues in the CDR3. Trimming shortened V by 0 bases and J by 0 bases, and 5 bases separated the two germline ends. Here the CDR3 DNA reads TGTGCCAGCAGCGTAGATCCGAGCACAGATACGCAGTATTTT. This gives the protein CASSVDPSTDTQYF.

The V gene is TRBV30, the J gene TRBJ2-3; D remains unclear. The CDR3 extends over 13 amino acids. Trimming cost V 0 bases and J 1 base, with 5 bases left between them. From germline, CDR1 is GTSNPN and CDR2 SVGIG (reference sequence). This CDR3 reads CAWSVRGTDTQYF. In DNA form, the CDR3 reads TGTGCCTGGAGTGTAAGAGGCACAGATACGCAGTATTTT.

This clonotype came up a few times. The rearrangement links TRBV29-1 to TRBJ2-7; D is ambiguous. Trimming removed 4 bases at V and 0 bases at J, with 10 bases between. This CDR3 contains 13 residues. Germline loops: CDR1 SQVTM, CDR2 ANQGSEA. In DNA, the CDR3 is TGCAGCGTTGTGGGTGACATCTCCTACGAGCAGTACTTC. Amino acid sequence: CSVVGDISYEQYF.

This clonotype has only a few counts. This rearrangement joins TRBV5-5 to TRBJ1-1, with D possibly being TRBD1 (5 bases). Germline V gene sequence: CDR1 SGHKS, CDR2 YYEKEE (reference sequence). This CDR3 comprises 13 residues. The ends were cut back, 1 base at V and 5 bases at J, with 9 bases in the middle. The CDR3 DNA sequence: TGTGCCAGCAGCTTGAACAGGAATACTGAAGCTTTCTTT. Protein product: CASSLNRNTEAFF.

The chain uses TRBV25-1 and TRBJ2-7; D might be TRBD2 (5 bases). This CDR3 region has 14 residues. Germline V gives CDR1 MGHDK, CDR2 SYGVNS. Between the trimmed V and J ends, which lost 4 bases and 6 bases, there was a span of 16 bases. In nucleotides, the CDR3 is TGTGCCAGCAGTGCCTTTGAGGGTCGCCGCGAGCAGTACTTC. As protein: CASSAFEGRREQYF.

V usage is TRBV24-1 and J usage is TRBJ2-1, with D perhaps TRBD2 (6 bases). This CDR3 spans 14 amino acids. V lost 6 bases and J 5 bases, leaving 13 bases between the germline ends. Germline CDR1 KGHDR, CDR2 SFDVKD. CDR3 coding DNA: TGTGCCACCAGTAACTCCCGCGGGAACAATGAGCAGTTCTTC. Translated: CATSNSRGNNEQFF.

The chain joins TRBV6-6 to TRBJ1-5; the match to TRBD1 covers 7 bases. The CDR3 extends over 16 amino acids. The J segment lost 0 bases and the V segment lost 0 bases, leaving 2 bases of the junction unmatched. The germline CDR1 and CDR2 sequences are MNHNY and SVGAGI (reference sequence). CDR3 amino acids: CASSYSRDSSNQPQHF. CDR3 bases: TGTGCCAGCAGTTACTCCCGGGACAGTAGCAATCAGCCCCAGCATTTT.

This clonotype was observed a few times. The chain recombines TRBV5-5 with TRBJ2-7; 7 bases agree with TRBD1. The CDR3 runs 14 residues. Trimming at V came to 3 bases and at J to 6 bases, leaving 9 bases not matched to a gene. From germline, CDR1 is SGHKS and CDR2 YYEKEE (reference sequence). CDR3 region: CASSSQQGSGEQYF. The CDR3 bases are TGTGCCAGCAGCTCCCAACAGGGGTCGGGCGAGCAGTACTTC.